This TCR beta chain appears in the sequencing data of a study of blood T cell repertoires in COVID-19. Method: immunoSEQ multiplex PCR; TCRdb's copy keeps in-frame clones and lacks some. There are approximately 150,000 clones in the sample; 88% occur only once, and roughly 1.9% lies in the top ten. Unmatched junction bases numbered 6, after V lost 6 bases and J lost 1 base. There are 14 residues in the CDR3. CDR1 KGHSH and CDR2 LQKENI come from the germline V gene. This chain links TRBV18 with TRBJ2-7; 7 bases fit TRBD1. This receptor was taken from a man in his fifties or sixties who had recovered from COVID-19. Sequencing was carried out using peripheral blood. CDR3: CASSLRDRSYEQYF. The CDR3 nucleotides read TGTGCCAGCTCGCTCCGGGACAGATCCTACGAGCAGTACTTC.